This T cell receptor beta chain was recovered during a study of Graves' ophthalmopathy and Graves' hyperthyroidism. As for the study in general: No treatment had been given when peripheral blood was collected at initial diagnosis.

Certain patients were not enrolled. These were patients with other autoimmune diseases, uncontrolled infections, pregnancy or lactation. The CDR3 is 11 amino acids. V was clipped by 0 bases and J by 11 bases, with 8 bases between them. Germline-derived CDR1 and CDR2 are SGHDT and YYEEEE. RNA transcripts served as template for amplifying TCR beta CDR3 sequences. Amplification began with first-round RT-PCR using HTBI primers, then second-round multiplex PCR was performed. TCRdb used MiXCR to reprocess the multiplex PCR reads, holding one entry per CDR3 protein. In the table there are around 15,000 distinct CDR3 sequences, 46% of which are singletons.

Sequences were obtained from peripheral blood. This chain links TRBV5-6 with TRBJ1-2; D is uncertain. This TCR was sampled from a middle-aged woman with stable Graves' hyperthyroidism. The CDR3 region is CASSLVERYTF. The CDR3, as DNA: TGTGCCAGCAGCTTGGTGGAGAGGTACACCTTC. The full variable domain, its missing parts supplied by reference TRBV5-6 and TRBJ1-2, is DAGVTQSPTHLIKTRGQQVTLRCSPKSGHDTVSWYQQALGQGPQFIFQYYEEEERQRGNFPDRFSGHQFPNYSSELNVNALLLGDSALYLCASSLVERYTFGSGTRLTVV.